Below, one TCR beta chain is given with its context. What it binds is not known. Germline V gene data show CDR1 as SGHAT and CDR2 as FQNNGV. The CDR3 length is 13 residues. V was pared by 1 base and J by 12 bases, with 12 bases between. These data originate in a study of identical twins. Overall study findings and caveats: Where beta out-of-frame sequences were concerned, excess twin sharing was weaker.

TCRdb reprocessed the 5' RACE reads via MiXCR and lists one record per CDR3 protein. The repertoire has approximately 530,000 distinct CDR3 sequences, around 20% of them found once; the top ten carry approximately 0.49%. These data are also associated with another study on yellow fever vaccine responses in identical twins.

This sequence originates from a young woman in good health. The chain couples TRBV11-2 to TRBJ2-2; D could derive from TRBD1 or TRBD2 (5 bases each). The sample was CD4+ T cells sorted from blood. The CDR3 nucleotides read TGTGCCAGCAGCTTAGGGGACCAGCTCAAGCTGTTTTTT. Its protein product is CASSLGDQLKLFF.